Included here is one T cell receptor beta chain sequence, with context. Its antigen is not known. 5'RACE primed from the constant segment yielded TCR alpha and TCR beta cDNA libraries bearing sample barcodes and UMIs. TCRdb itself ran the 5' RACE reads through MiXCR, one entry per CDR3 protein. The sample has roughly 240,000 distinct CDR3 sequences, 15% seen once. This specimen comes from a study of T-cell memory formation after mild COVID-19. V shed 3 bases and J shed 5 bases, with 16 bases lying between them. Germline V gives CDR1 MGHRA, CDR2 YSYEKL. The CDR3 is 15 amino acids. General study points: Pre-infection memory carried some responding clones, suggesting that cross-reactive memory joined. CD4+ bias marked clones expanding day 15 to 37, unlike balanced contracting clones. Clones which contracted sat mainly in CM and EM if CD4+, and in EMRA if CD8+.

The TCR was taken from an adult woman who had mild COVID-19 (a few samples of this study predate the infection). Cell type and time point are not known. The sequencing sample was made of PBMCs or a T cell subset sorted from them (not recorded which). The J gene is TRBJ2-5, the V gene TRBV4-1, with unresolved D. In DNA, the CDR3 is TGCGCCAGCAGCCAGTTAATGGGCTCCAGGGAGACCCAGTACTTC. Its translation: CASSQLMGSRETQYF.